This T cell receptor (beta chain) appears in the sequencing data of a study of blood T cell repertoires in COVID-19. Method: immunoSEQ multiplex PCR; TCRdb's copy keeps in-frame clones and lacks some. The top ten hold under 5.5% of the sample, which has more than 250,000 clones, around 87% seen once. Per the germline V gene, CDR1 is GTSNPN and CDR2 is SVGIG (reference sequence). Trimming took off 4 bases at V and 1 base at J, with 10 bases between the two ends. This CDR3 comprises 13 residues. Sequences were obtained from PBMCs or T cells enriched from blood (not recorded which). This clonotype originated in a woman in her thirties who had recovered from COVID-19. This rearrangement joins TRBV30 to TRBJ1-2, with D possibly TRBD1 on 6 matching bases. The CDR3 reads CAWNGQFNYGYTF. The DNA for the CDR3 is TGTGCCTGGAATGGACAGTTTAACTATGGCTACACCTTC.